This record concerns one TCR beta chain sequence. Its target is unknown. These data originate in a study of identical twins. Template switching (which added a universal primer site) was used, and cDNA carried unique molecular identifiers. Each CDR3 protein gets one entry after TCRdb re-called the 5' RACE reads with MiXCR. The sample holds 280,000 or so distinct CDR3 sequences, roughly 8.6% seen once. The CDR3 consists of 15 residues. CDR1 SGHRS and CDR2 YFSETQ come from the germline V gene. V lost 0 bases and J lost 0, with 8 bases in between. Overall study findings and caveats: Modeled out-of-frame TCR alpha sharing in monozygotic twins fell below observed levels. Out-of-frame beta sequences exhibited a weaker degree of excess twin sharing. While abundant cord blood beta clonotypes carried fewer insertions, memory repertoires showed no such pattern.

Another study also made use of these data, one on yellow fever vaccine responses in identical twins.

Sequencing was done on a sample of memory (CD45RO+) T cells sorted from blood. V is TRBV5-1 and J is TRBJ2-3; no clear D. The clonotype comes from a young woman in good health. The CDR3 sequence is CASSLDYSSTDTQYF. The CDR3 DNA is TGCGCCAGCAGCTTGGACTATTCCAGCACAGATACGCAGTATTTT.